This TCR beta chain was documented in a study of cytomegalovirus exposure and HLA in healthy donors. Study summary: The roughly 120 validation repertoires matched the 600 to 700 first-cohort repertoires in platform, a later analysis reported. Study-level points and caveats: Whilst most TCR sequences proved rare, a subset of public TCRs occurred across many donors.

Some clones are missing from TCRdb's copy, which holds only in-frame ones; the method was immunoSEQ multiplex PCR. Here the sample spans fewer than 250,000 clones, 80% to 90% being singletons. The germline gives CDR1 SGHRS, CDR2 YFSETQ. The junction had 4 bases not matched to a gene; V was cut back by 0 bases and J by 8 bases. This CDR3 has 13 amino acids. The sample holds a few counts of this clone. Antigen specificity is unknown. The rearrangement links TRBV5-1 to TRBJ1-2; TRBD1 matches at 7 bases. This TCR derives from a man aged 18 to 30 in good health and CMV-seronegative. The sequenced material came from PBMCs. In DNA, the CDR3 is TGCGCCAGCAGCTTGGGACAGGGAGAAGGCTACACCTTC. This sequence encodes CASSLGQGEGYTF.